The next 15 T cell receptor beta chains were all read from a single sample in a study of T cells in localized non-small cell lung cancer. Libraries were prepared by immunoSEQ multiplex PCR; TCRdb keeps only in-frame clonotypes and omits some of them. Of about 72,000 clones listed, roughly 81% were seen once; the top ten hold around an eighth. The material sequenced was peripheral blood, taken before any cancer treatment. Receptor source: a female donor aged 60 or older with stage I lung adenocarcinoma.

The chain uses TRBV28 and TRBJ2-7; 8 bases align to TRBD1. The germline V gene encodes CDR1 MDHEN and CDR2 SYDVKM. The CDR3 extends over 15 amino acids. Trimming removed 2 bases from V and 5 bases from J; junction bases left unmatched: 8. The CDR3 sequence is CASSLVSTGGNEQYF. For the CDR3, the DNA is TGTGCCAGCAGTTTAGTGTCTACAGGGGGAAACGAGCAGTACTTC.

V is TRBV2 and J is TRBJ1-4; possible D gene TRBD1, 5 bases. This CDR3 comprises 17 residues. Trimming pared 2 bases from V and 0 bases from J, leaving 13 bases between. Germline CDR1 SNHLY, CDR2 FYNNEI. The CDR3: CASSERGPVSTNEKLFF. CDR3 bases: TGTGCCAGCAGTGAAAGGGGACCGGTTTCAACTAATGAAAAACTGTTTTTT.

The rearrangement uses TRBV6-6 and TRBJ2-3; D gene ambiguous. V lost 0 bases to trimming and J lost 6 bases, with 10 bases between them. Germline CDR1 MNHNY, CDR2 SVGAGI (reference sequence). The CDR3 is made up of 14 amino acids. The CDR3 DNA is TGTGCCAGCAGTTACTCATCCGGTCCCGATACGCAGTATTTT. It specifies CASSYSSGPDTQYF.

This CDR3 reads CASSGGARVGGTEAFF. The CDR3 DNA sequence: TGTGCCAGCAGTGGGGGGGCCAGGGTCGGTGGCACTGAAGCTTTCTTT. This chain links TRBV6-1 with TRBJ1-1; tentative D call: TRBD1 (6 bases). The CDR3 is made up of 16 amino acids. Per the germline V gene, CDR1 is MNHNS and CDR2 is SASEGT. V lost 4 bases to trimming and J lost 4 bases, with 19 bases between them.

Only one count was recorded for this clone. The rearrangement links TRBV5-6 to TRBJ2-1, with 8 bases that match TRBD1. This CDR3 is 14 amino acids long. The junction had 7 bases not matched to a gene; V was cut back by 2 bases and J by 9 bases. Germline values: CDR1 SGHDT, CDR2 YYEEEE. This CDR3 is CASSFGQGYGEQFF. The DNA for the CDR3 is TGTGCCAGCAGCTTCGGACAGGGCTATGGTGAGCAGTTCTTC.

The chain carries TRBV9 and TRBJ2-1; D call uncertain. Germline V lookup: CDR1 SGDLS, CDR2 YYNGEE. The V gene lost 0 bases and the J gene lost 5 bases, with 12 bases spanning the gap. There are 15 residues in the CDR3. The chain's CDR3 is CASSVGITDNNEQFF. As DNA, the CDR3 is TGTGCCAGCAGCGTAGGGATTACTGATAACAATGAGCAGTTCTTC.

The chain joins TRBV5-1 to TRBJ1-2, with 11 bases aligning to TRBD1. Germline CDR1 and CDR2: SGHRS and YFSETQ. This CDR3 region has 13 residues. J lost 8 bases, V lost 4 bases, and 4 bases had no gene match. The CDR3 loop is CASSPGTGGGYTF. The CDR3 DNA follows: TGCGCCAGCAGCCCAGGGACAGGGGGAGGCTACACCTTC.

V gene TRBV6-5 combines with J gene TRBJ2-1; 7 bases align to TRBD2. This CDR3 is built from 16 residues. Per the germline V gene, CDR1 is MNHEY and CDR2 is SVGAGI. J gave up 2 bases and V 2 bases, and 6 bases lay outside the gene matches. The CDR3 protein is CASSYASGTTYNEQFF. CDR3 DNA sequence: TGTGCCAGCAGTTACGCTAGCGGAACGACCTACAATGAGCAGTTCTTC.

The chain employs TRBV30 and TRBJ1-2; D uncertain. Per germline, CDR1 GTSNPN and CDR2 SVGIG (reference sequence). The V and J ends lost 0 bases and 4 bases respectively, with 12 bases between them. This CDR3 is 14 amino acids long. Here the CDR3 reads CAWSVPGFSYGYTF. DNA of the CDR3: TGTGCCTGGAGTGTACCGGGGTTCTCCTATGGCTACACCTTC.

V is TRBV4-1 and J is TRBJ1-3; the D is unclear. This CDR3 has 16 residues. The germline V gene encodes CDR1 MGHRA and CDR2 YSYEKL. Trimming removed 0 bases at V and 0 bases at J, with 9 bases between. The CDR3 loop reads CASSQESSVSGNTIYF. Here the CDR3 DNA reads TGCGCCAGCAGCCAAGAGTCGAGTGTCTCTGGAAACACCATATATTTT.

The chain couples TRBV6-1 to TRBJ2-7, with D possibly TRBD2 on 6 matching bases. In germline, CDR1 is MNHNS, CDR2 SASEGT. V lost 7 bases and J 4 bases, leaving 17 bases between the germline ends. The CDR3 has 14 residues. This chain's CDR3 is CASIGEALVYEQYF. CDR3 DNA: TGTGCCAGCATCGGGGAGGCCCTAGTGTACGAGCAGTACTTC.

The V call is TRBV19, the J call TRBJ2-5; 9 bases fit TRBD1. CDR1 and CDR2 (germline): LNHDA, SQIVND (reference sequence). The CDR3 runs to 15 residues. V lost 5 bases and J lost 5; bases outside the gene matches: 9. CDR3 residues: CASSVTGGGMETQYF. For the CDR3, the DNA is TGTGCCAGTAGTGTTACAGGGGGCGGCATGGAGACCCAGTACTTC.

This CDR3 is CASSDSVRDTVRNTGELFF. The CDR3 bases are TGTGCCAGCAGTGATTCTGTCCGGGACACCGTCAGAAACACCGGGGAGCTGTTTTTT. This chain joins TRBV6-1 and TRBJ2-2; D perhaps matches TRBD1 (6 bases). Germline CDR1 MNHNS, CDR2 SASEGT. V was cut by 3 bases and J by 2 bases, with 22 bases left in between. This CDR3 region has 19 residues.

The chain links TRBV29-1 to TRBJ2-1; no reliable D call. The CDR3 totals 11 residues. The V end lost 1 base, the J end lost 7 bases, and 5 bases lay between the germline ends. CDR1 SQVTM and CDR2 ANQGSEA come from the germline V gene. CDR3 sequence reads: CSVEVSNEQFF. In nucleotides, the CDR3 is TGCAGCGTTGAAGTAAGTAATGAGCAGTTCTTC.

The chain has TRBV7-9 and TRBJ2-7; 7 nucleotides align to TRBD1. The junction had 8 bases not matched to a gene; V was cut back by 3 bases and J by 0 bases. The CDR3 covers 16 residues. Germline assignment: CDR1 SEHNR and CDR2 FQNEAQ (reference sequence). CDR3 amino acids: CASSFADRRISYEQYF. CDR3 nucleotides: TGTGCCAGCAGCTTCGCGGACAGGCGGATCTCCTACGAGCAGTACTTC.